This TCR beta chain stems from a study of shared clonotypes between healthy human individuals. Study summary: Three plates were used per donor for CD4 naive, three for CD4 memory, two for CD8 naive and one for CD8 memory.

V was pared by 3 bases and J by 5 bases, with 7 bases of the junction left unmatched. The germline CDR1 and CDR2 sequences are WNHNN and SYGVQD (reference sequence). The CDR3 length is 15 residues. This clone came up once. Deep was the level at which the assay was run. Generated by immunoSEQ multiplex PCR, the TCRdb table keeps only in-frame clones and is missing some. The sample lists 2 million or so clones, 95% occurring once. This TCR was recovered from a man younger than 35 in good health. The V and J genes are TRBV10-1 and TRBJ2-3; TRBD1 agrees at 8 bases. Sequencing was performed on naive CD4+ T cells sorted from blood. Subset meaning: CD45RA+ positively selected. The CDR3 sequence is CASSDGRQGIDTQYF. In DNA, the CDR3 is TGCGCCAGCAGTGATGGAAGACAGGGGATAGATACGCAGTATTTT.